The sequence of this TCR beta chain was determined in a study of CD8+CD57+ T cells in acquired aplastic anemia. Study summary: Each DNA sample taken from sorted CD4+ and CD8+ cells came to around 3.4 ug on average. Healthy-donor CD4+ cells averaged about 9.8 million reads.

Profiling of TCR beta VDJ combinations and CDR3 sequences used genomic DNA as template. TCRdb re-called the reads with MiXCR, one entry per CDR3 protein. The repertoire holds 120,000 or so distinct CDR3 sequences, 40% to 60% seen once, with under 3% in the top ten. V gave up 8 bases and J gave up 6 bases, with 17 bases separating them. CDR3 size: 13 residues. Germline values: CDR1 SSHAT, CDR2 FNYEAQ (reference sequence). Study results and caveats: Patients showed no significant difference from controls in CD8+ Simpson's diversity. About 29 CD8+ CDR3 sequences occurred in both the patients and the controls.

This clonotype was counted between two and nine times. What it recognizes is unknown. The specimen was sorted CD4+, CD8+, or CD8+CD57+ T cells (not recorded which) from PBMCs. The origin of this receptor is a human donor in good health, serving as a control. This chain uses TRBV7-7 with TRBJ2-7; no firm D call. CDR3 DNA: TGTGCCAGCTCCCCAGTTCCCCTCGCCGAGCAGTACTTC. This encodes CASSPVPLAEQYF.